This TCR beta chain was sequenced during a study of T cells in women clearing cervical HPV infection. Across the whole study: Case blood was drawn a median roughly 150 days after lesion detection.

TCRdb keeps only in-frame clones here, not all; method: immunoSEQ multiplex PCR. Its listing shows about 36,000 clones. As regards this clone: The CDR3 end lies 3 residues beyond the end of the read and is filled in from the germline J gene.

CDR1 and CDR2 (germline): KGHSH, LQKENI. V dropped 3 bases and J dropped 7 bases, with 21 bases sitting between them. The CDR3 is 17 residues long. This TCR came from a woman between 18 and 69 years old with a cervical HPV16 infection that either progressed to CIN3+ or cleared (not recorded which). The J gene is TRBJ1-4, the V gene TRBV18; D may be TRBD1 (6 bases). Material: blood buffy coat. CDR3 DNA, as far as it was read: TGTGCCAGCTCACCGCTACCCACTCAGGGGAGGGGTGAAAAA. It is translated as CASSPLPTQGRGEK. The entire CDR3 is CASSPLPTQGRGEKLFF.